This entry is about one T cell receptor beta chain. The antigen is undetermined. CDR1 is SGHVS and CDR2 is FQNEAQ in the germline V gene. The CDR3 consists of 15 residues. V dropped 4 bases and J dropped 2 bases, with 13 bases sitting between them. It was across several immunoSEQ plates that each subset's genomic DNA was evenly split. The method was immunoSEQ multiplex PCR; TCRdb's version includes in-frame clones alone and lacks a portion of them. Among about 2.1 million clones, around 93% were seen once, and the ten largest hold around 1.7%. This entry is derived from a study of shared clonotypes between healthy human individuals. Study-level points and caveats: The small donor group covered limited genetic and exposure diversity. Among non-shared clonotypes, generation probabilities were lower than among those shared by all four donors.

Naive CD8 cells lacked CD45RO and underwent positive selection for CCR7, leaving out terminally differentiated effector memory CD45RA+ cells. This sequence was found in a man younger than 35 in good health. Some clones in this sample may be carry-over from other donors' samples. V is TRBV7-8 and J is TRBJ2-3; perhaps D is TRBD1 or TRBD2 (5 bases each). Material: naive CD8+ T cells from PBMCs. DNA of the CDR3: TGTGCCAGCAGCTCCGGGACGGTATTCACAGATACGCAGTATTTT. It yields the protein CASSSGTVFTDTQYF.